This T cell receptor (beta chain) was recorded in a study of spatial heterogeneity in lung cancer. Study as a whole: Beta-chain sequences consistently outnumbered alpha-chain sequences in detection. Points from the study as a whole: More often at tumor resection than at routine follow-up, ubiquitous expanded tumor TCRs were detected in the blood.

This clonotype came up many times. Its antigen is not identified. A unique molecular identifier was attached to every TCR cDNA molecule. One entry per CDR3 protein results from TCRdb running MiXCR on the 5' RACE reads. The sample records 65,000 to 85,000 distinct CDR3 sequences, more than 15% being singletons. Time point in this sample: sample taken at primary tumor resection. The sequenced material consisted of unsorted whole RNA from tumor, nontumor lung or frozen PBMC. The donors comprised about 70 untreated early-stage non-small cell lung cancer patients. V shed 4 bases and J shed 0 bases, with 2 bases lying between them. Germline V gene lookup returns CDR1 SGHRS and CDR2 YFSETQ. The CDR3 is made up of 11 amino acids.

The chain has TRBV5-1 and TRBJ2-7; no reliable D call. Sequencing used PBMCs, obtained at surgery. This TCR was sampled from a male donor with early-stage non-small cell lung cancer. In nucleotides, the CDR3 is TGCGCCAGCAGCAGCTCCTACGAGCAGTACTTC. This sequence encodes CASSSSYEQYF. Combining the CDR3 with reference TRBV5-1 and TRBJ2-7 gives the whole variable domain KAGVTQTPRYLIKTRGQQVTLSCSPISGHRSVSWYQQTPGQGLQFLFEYFSETQRNKGNFPGRFSGRQFSNSRSEMNVSTLELGDSALYLCASSSSYEQYFGPGTRLTVT.